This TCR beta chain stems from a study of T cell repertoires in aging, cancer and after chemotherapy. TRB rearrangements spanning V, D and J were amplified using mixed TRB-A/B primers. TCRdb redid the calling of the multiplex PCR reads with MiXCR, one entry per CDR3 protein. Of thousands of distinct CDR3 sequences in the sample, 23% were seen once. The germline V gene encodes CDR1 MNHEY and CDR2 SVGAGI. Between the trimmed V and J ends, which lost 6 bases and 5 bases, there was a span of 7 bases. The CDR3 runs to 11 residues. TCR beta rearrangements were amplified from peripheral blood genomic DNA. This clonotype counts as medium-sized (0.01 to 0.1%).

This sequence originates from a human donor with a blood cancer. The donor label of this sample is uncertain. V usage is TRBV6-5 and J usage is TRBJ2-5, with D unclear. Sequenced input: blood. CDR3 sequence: CASRGGETQYF. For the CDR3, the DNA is TGTGCCAGCAGGGGTGGGGAGACCCAGTACTTC.